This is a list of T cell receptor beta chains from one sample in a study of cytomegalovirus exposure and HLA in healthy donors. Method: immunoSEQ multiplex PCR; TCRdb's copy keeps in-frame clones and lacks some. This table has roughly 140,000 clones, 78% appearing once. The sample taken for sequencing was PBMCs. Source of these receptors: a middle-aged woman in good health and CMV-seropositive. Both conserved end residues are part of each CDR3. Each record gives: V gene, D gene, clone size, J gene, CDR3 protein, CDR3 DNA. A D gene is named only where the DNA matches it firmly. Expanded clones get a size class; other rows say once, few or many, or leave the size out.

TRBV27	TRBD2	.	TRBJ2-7	CASSPRTSGRVWEQYF	TGTGCCAGCAGTCCCCGGACTAGCGGGAGAGTATGGGAGCAGTACTTC
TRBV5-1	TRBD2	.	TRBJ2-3	CASSLYPPLAEDTQYF	TGCGCCAGCAGCTTGTACCCCCCTCTAGCGGAAGATACGCAGTATTTT
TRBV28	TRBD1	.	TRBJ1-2	CASSSSGGGYTF	TGTGCCAGCAGTTCCTCAGGGGGCGGCTACACCTTC
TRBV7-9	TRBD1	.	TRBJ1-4	CASSSQDRSATNEKLFF	TGTGCCAGCAGCTCTCAGGACAGGAGTGCAACTAATGAAAAACTGTTTTTT
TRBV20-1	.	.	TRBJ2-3	CTPRGSDMQYF	TGCACCCCTAGAGGGTCCGATATGCAGTATTTT
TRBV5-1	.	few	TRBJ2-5	CASSSNSWGEQYF	TGCGCCAGCAGCTCGAATTCCTGGGGGGAGCAGTACTTC
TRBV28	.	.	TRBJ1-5	CASSLGQPGGPQHF	TGTGCCAGCAGTTTAGGGCAGCCCGGGGGGCCCCAGCATTTT
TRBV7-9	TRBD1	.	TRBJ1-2	CASSPAGTGIGYTF	TGTGCCAGCAGCCCCGCCGGGACAGGGATTGGCTACACCTTC
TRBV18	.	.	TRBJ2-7	CASSLIRDNQEQYF	TGTGCCAGCTCACTGATCCGGGACAATCAGGAGCAGTACTTC
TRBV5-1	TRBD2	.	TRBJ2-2	CASSYLAGGTGELFF	TGCGCCAGCAGCTATCTAGCGGGAGGGACCGGGGAGCTGTTTTTT
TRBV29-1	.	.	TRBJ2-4	CSVAGHLAKNIQYF	TGCAGCGTGGCAGGACACCTAGCCAAAAACATTCAGTACTTC
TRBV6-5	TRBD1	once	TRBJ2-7	CASSYGAGQGYEQYF	TGTGCCAGCAGTTACGGAGCGGGACAGGGCTACGAGCAGTACTTC
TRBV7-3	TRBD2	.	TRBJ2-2	CASSRTSGLTGELFF	TGTGCCAGCAGCAGGACTAGCGGACTCACCGGGGAGCTGTTTTTT
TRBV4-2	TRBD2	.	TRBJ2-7	CASSQRTSGTGYEQYF	TGTGCCAGCAGCCAGAGGACTAGCGGGACAGGCTACGAGCAGTACTTC
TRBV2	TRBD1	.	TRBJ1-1	CASRRTGGTEAFF	TGTGCCAGCAGGAGGACAGGGGGCACTGAAGCTTTCTTT
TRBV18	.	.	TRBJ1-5	CASSPFGQPSQPQHF	TGTGCCAGCTCACCATTCGGACAGCCCAGTCAGCCCCAGCATTTT
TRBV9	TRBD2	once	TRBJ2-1	CASSVALAGNNEQFF	TGTGCCAGCAGCGTAGCACTAGCGGGAAACAATGAGCAGTTCTTC
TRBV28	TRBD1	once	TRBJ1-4	CASFTGTGGEKLFF	TGTGCCAGCTTCACCGGGACAGGGGGAGAAAAACTGTTTTTT
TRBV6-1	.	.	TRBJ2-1	CASRNRGGDEQFF	TGTGCCAGCAGGAACAGGGGAGGTGATGAGCAGTTCTTC
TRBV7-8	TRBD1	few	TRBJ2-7	CASSWADRGGYEQYF	TGTGCCAGCAGCTGGGCGGACAGGGGAGGGTACGAGCAGTACTTC
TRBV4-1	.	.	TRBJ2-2	CASSQVGRTQGGGELFF	TGCGCCAGCAGCCAAGTGGGGAGGACCCAGGGTGGCGGGGAGCTGTTTTTT
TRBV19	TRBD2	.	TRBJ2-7	CASSIGGLALSDEQYF	TGTGCCAGTAGTATAGGGGGACTAGCGTTAAGTGACGAGCAGTACTTC
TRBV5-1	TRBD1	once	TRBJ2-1	CASSSRGDRGYNEQFF	TGCGCCAGCAGCAGCCGAGGGGACAGGGGGTACAATGAGCAGTTCTTC
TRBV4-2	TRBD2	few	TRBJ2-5	CASSRGGSQETQYF	TGTGCCAGCAGCCGGGGGGGGTCCCAAGAGACCCAGTACTTC
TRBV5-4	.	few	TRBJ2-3	CASSSRDPDTQYF	TGTGCCAGCAGCTCCAGGGATCCAGATACGCAGTATTTT
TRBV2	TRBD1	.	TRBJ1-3	CASQTGVGNTIYF	TGTGCCAGCCAGACAGGGGTTGGAAACACCATATATTTT
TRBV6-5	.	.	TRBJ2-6	CASRRQISGANVLTF	TGTGCCAGCAGACGACAGATTTCTGGGGCCAACGTCCTGACTTTC
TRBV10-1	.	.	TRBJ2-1	CASSESIGNEQFF	TGCGCCAGCAGTGAGTCGATCGGGAATGAGCAGTTCTTC
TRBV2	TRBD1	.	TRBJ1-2	CASSGTGGVNYGYTF	TGTGCCAGCAGCGGGACAGGGGGTGTCAACTATGGCTACACCTTC
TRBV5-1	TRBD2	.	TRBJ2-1	CASSLIGRAGEQFF	TGCGCCAGCAGCTTAATCGGGAGGGCCGGGGAGCAGTTCTTC
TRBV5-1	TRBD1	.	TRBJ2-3	CASSYRQGASAFTDTQYF	TGCGCCAGCAGCTACCGACAGGGGGCTAGCGCATTCACAGATACGCAGTATTTT
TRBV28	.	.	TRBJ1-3	CASSFAVGAENTIYF	TGTGCCAGCAGTTTTGCCGTAGGGGCTGAAAACACCATATATTTT
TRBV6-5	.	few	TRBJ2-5	CASSYRREQYF	TGTGCCAGCAGTTATCGGAGAGAGCAGTACTTC
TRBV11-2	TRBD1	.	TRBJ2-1	CASSRSTGNGQVAQFF	TGTGCCAGCAGTCGTTCGACAGGAAATGGACAGGTTGCGCAGTTCTTC
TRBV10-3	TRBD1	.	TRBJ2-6	CAITSSLRDRGFGANVLTF	TGTGCCATCACCAGTAGCCTCCGGGACAGGGGATTTGGGGCCAACGTCCTGACTTTC
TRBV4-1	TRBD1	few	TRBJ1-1	CASSRGQGSTEAFF	TGCGCCAGCAGCCGCGGACAGGGAAGCACTGAAGCTTTCTTT
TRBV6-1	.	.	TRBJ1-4	CASSEQRVVNEKLFF	TGTGCCAGCAGTGAACAGAGGGTCGTTAATGAAAAACTGTTTTTT
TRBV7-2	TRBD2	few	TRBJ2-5	CASSLNGGRARETQYF	TGTGCCAGCAGCTTAAACGGCGGGAGGGCCAGGGAGACCCAGTACTTC
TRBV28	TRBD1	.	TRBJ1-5	CASSLVGGSYSNQPQHF	TGTGCCAGCAGTTTGGTAGGGGGCTCCTATAGCAATCAGCCCCAGCATTTT
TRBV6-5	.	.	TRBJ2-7	CASRRSWSSYEQYF	TGTGCCAGCAGGCGCAGTTGGAGCTCCTACGAGCAGTACTTC
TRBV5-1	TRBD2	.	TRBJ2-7	CASSLGTSGISYEQYF	TGCGCCAGCAGCCTGGGGACTAGCGGCATCTCCTACGAGCAGTACTTC
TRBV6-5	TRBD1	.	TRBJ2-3	CASSRGTAREDTQYF	TGTGCCAGCAGCAGAGGGACAGCCCGCGAGGATACGCAGTATTTT